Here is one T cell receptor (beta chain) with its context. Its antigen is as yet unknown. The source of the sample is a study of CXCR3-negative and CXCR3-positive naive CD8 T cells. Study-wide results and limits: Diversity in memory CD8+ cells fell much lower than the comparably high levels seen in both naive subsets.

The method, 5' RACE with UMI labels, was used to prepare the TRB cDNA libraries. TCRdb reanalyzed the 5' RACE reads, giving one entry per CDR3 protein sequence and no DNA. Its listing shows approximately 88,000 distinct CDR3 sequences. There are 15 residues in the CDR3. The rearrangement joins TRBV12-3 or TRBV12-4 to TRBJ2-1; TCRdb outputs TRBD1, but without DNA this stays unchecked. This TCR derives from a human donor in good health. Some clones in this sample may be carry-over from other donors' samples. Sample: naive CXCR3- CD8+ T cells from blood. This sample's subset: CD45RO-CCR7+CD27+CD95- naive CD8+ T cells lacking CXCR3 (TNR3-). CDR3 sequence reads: CASSFYPGAYNEQFF.